This TCR beta chain was recorded in a study of response to subunit inactivated influenza vaccine. General study points: Authors proposed each seasonal influenza vaccination draws in few new T cells.

This clonotype was detected many times. Its antigen is not identified. TCRdb redid the calling of the RT-PCR reads with MiXCR, one entry per CDR3 protein. The table has about 500,000 distinct CDR3 sequences, about 15% seen once. The V gene lost 1 base and the J gene lost 4 bases, with 13 bases spanning the gap. The CDR3 contains 15 residues. The germline gives CDR1 SGHTA, CDR2 FQGNSA. Here the sequenced sample was CD4+ T cells sorted from PBMCs, taken less than 30 months after vaccination. V and J are TRBV7-2 and TRBJ2-5, with D tentatively TRBD2 (5 bases). The origin of this receptor is a man between 50 and 70 years old who received an inactivated influenza vaccine. CDR3: CASSLVRARGETQYF. For the CDR3, the DNA is TGTGCCAGCAGCTTAGTTAGGGCTCGGGGAGAGACCCAGTACTTC. Drawing the rest from reference TRBV7-2 and TRBJ2-5, the complete variable domain is GAGVSQSPSNKVTEKGKDVELRCDPISGHTALYWYRQSLGQGLEFLIYFQGNSAPDKSGLPSDRFSAERTGGSVSTLTIQRTQQEDSAVYLCASSLVRARGETQYFGPGTRLLVL.